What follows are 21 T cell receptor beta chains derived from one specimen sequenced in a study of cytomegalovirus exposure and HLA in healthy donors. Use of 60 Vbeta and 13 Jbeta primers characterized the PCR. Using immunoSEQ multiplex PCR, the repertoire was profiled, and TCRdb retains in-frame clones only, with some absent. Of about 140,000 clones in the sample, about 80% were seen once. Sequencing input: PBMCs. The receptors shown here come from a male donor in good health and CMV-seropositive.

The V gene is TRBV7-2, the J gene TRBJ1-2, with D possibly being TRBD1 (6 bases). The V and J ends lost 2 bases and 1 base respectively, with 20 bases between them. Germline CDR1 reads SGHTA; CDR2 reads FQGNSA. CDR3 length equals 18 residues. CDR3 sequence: CASSLLPRGRGGNYGYTF. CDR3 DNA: TGTGCCAGCAGCTTACTCCCCAGGGGTAGGGGGGGTAACTATGGCTACACCTTC.

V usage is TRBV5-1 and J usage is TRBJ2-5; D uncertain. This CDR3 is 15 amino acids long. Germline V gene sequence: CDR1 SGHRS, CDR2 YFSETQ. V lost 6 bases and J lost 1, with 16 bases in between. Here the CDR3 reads CASTTSAQPQETQYF. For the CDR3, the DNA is TGCGCCAGCACAACCTCTGCACAACCCCAAGAGACCCAGTACTTC.

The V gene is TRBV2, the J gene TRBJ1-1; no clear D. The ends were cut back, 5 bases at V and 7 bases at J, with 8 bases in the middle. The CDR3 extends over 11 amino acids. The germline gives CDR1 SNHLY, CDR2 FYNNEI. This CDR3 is CASSQSDEAFF. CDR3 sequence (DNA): TGTGCCAGCAGTCAATCAGATGAAGCTTTCTTT.

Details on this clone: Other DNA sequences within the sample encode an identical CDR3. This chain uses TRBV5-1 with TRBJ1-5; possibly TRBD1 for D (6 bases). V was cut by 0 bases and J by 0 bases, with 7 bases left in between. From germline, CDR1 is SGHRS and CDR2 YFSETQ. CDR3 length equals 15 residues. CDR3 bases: TGCGCCAGCAGCTTGGCAGGGGATAGCAATCAGCCCCAGCATTTT. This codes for CASSLAGDSNQPQHF. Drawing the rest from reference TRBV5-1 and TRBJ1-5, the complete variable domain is KAGVTQTPRYLIKTRGQQVTLSCSPISGHRSVSWYQQTPGQGLQFLFEYFSETQRNKGNFPGRFSGRQFSNSRSEMNVSTLELGDSALYLCASSLAGDSNQPQHFGDGTRLSIL.

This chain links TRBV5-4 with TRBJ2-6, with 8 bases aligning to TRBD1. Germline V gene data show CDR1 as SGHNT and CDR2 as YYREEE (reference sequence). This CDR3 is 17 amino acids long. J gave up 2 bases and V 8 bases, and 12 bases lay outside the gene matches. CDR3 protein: CARGYQGARTGANVLTF. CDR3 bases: TGTGCCAGGGGGTACCAGGGGGCGAGGACTGGGGCCAACGTCCTGACTTTC.

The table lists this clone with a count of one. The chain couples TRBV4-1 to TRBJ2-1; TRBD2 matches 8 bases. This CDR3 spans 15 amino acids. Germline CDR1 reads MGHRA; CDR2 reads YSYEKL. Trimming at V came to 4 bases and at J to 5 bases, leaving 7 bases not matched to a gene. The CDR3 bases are TGCGCCAGCAGCCCCGGTAGCGGGGCGGACAATGAGCAGTTCTTC. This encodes CASSPGSGADNEQFF.

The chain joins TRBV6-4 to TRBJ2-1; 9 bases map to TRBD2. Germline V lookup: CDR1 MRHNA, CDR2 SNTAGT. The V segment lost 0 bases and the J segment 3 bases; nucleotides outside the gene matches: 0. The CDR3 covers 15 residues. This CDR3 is CASSDSTSGYNEQFF. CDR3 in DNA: TGTGCCAGCAGTGACTCGACTAGCGGCTACAATGAGCAGTTCTTC.

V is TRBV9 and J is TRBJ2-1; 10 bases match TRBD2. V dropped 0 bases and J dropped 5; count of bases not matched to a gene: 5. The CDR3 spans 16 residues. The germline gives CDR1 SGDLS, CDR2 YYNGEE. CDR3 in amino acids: CASSVEGTSVNNEQFF. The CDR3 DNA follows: TGTGCCAGCAGCGTAGAGGGGACTAGCGTAAACAATGAGCAGTTCTTC.

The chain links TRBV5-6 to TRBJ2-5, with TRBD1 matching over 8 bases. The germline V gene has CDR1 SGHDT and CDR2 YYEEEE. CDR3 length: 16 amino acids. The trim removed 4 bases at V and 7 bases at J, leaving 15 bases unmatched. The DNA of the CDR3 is TGTGCCAGCAGCCGAACCGGGACAGGCCTAAGGGGGACCCAGTACTTC. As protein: CASSRTGTGLRGTQYF. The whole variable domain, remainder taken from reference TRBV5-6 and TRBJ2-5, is DAGVTQSPTHLIKTRGQQVTLRCSPKSGHDTVSWYQQALGQGPQFIFQYYEEEERQRGNFPDRFSGHQFPNYSSELNVNALLLGDSALYLCASSRTGTGLRGTQYFGPGTRLLVL.

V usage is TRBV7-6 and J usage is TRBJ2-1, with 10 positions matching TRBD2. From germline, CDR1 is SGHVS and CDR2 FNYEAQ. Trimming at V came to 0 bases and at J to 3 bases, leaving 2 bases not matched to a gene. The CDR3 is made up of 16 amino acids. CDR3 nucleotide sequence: TGTGCCAGCAGCTTAGCTGCTAGCGGGGGCTACAATGAGCAGTTCTTC. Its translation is CASSLAASGGYNEQFF.

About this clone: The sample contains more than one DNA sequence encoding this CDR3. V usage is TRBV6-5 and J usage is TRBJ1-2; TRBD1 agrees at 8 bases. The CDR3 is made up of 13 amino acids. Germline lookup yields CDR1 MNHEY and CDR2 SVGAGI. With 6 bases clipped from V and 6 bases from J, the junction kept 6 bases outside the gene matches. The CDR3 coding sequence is TGTGCCAGCAGCCAAGGGACAGGCGATGGCTACACCTTC. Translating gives CASSQGTGDGYTF.

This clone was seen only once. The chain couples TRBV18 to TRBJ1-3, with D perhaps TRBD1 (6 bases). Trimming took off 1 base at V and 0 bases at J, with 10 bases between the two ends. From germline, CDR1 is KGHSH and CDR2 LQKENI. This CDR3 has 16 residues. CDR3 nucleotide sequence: TGTGCCAGCTCACCACTACAGGGAAACTCTGGAAACACCATATATTTT. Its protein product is CASSPLQGNSGNTIYF.

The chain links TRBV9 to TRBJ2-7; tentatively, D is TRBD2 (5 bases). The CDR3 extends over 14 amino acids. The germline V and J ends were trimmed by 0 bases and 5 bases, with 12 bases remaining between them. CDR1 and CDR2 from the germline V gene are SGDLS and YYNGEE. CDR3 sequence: CASSVGPGSDEQYF. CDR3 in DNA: TGTGCCAGCAGCGTAGGCCCGGGGTCGGACGAGCAGTACTTC.

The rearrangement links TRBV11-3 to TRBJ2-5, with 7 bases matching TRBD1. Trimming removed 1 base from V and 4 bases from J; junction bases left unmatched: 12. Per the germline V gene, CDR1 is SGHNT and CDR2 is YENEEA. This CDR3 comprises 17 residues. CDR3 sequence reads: CASSLGGFGRTGETQYF. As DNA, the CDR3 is TGTGCCAGCAGCTTAGGCGGGTTTGGGCGGACAGGAGAGACCCAGTACTTC.

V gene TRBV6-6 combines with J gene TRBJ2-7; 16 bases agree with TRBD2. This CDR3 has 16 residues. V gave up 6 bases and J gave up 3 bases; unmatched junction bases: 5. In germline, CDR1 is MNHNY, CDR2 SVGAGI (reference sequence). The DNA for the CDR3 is TGTGCCAGCAGGGGGACTAGCGGGAGGGAATTCTACGAGCAGTACTTC. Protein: CASRGTSGREFYEQYF.

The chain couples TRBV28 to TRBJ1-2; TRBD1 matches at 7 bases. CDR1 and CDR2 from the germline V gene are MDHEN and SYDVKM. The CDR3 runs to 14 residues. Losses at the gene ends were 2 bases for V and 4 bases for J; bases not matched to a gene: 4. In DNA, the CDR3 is TGTGCCAGCAGTTTAGTTGACAGGGCCTATGGCTACACCTTC. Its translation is CASSLVDRAYGYTF.

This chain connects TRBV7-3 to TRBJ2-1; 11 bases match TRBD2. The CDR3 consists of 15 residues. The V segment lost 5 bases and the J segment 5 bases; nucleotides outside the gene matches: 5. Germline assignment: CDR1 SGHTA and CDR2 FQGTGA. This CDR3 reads CASSPIAGGDNEQFF. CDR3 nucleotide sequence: TGTGCCAGCAGCCCCATAGCGGGAGGGGACAATGAGCAGTTCTTC.

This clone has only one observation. The CDR3 is CASSLDNSGVYQETQYF. Here the CDR3 DNA reads TGTGCCAGCAGCTTAGATAATAGCGGGGTTTACCAAGAGACCCAGTACTTC. The V and J genes are TRBV7-9 and TRBJ2-5; 8 bases fit TRBD2. CDR3 length: 17 residues. Germline CDR1 is SEHNR and CDR2 is FQNEAQ (reference sequence). The V gene end was trimmed by 1 base and the J gene end by 0 bases; junction bases not matched to a gene: 7.

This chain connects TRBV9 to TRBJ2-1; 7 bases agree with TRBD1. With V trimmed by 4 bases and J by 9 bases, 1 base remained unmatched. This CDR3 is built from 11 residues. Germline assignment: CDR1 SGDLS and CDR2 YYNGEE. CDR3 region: CASSSGGEQFF. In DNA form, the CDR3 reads TGTGCCAGCAGCTCAGGGGGTGAGCAGTTCTTC.

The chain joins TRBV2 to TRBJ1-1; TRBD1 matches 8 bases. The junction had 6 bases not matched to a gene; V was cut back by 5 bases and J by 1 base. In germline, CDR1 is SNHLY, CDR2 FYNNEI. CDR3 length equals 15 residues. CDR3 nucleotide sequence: TGTGCCAGCAGTCTTGCCAGGGGGCGGAACACTGAAGCTTTCTTT. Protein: CASSLARGRNTEAFF. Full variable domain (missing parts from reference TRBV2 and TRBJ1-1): EPEVTQTPSHQVTQMGQEVILRCVPISNHLYFYWYRQILGQKVEFLVSFYNNEISEKSEIFDDQFSVERPDGSNFTLKIRSTKLEDSAMYFCASSLARGRNTEAFFGQGTRLTVV.

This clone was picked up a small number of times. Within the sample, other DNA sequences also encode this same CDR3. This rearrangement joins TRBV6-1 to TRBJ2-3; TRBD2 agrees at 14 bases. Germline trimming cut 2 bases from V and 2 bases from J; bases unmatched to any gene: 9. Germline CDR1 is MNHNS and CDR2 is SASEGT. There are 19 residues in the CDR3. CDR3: CASSELETSGGGHTDTQYF. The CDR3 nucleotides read TGTGCCAGCAGTGAATTGGAGACTAGCGGGGGGGGACACACAGATACGCAGTATTTT.